This TCR beta chain was sequenced during a study of blood T cell repertoires in COVID-19. Study summary: Whether acute or convalescent, the COVID-19 samples came from the United States, Italy and Spain.

Generated by immunoSEQ multiplex PCR, the TCRdb table keeps only in-frame clones and is missing some. The sample includes about 160,000 clones, about 86% of them seen just once. Participant age was roughly 18 to 100 years, and participants resided in about two dozen US areas. Cohorts were determined from participant-reported clinical history. The V gene end was trimmed by 5 bases and the J gene end by 2 bases; junction bases not matched to a gene: 7. Germline CDR1 reads MDHEN; CDR2 reads SYDVKM. CDR3 length: 15 amino acids. The gene calls are TRBV28 and TRBJ2-7, with 9 bases lining up with TRBD2. This TCR was recovered from a woman in her forties or fifties in a cohort exposed to, infected with or recovered from COVID-19 (not recorded which). The sequencing sample was made of PBMCs or T cells enriched from blood (not recorded which). The CDR3 here is CASSPVAGAAYEQYF. DNA of the CDR3: TGTGCCAGCAGTCCGGTAGCGGGAGCGGCCTACGAGCAGTACTTC.